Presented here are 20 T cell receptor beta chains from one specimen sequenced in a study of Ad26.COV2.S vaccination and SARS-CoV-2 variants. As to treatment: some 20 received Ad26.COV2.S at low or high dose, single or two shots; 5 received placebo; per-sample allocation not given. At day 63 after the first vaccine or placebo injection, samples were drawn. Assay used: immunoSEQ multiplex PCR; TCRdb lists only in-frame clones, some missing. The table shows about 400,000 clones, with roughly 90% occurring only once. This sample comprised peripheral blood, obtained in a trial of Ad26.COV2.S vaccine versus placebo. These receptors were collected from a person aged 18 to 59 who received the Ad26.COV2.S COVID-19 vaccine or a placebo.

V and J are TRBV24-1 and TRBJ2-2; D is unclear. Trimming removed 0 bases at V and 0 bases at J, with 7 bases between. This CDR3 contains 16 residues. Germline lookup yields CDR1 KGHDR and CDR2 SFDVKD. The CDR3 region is CATSDLRVTNTGELFF. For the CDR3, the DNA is TGTGCCACCAGTGATTTGAGGGTAACGAACACCGGGGAGCTGTTTTTT.

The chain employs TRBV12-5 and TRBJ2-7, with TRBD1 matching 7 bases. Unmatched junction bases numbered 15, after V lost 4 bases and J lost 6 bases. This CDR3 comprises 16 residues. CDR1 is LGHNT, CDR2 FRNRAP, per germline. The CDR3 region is CASGSKDRVPSSEQYF. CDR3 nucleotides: TGTGCTAGTGGTTCCAAAGACAGGGTCCCTAGTTCCGAGCAGTACTTC.

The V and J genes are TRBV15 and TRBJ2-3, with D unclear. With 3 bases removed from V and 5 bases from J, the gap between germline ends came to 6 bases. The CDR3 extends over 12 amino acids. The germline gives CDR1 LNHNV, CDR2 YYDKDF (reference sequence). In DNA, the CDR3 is TGTGCCACCAGCAGGCTGGGAGATACGCAGTATTTT. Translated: CATSRLGDTQYF.

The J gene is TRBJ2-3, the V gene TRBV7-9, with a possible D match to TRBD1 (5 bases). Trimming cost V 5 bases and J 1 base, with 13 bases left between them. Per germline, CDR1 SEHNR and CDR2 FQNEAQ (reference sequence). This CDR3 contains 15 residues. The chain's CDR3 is CASSGARSGTDTQYF. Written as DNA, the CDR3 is TGTGCCAGCAGCGGGGCTAGATCCGGCACAGATACGCAGTATTTT.

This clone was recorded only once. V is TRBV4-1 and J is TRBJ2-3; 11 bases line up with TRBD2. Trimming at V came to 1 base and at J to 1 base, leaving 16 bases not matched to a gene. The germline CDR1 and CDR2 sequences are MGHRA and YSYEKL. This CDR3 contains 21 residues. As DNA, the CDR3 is TGCGCCAGCAGCCAAGGAGTCGTAAGAACTAGCGGGGGCTTGCGCACAGATACGCAGTATTTT. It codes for CASSQGVVRTSGGLRTDTQYF.

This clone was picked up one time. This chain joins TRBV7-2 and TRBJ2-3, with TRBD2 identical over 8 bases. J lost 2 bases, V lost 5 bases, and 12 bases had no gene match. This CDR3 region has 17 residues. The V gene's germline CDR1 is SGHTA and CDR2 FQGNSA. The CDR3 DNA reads TGTGCCAGCAGCCCGACCCTTCGGGGGGGGGTCACAGATACGCAGTATTTT. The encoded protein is CASSPTLRGGVTDTQYF. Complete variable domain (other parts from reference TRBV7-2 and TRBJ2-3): GAGVSQSPSNKVTEKGKDVELRCDPISGHTALYWYRQSLGQGLEFLIYFQGNSAPDKSGLPSDRFSAERTGGSVSTLTIQRTQQEDSAVYLCASSPTLRGGVTDTQYFGPGTRLTVL.

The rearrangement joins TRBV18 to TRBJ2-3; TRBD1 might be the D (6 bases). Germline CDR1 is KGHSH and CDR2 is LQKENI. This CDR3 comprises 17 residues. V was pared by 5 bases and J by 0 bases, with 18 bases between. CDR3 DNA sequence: TGTGCCAGCTCAGCGACACGGACAGTCTCTAGCACAGATACGCAGTATTTT. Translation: CASSATRTVSSTDTQYF.

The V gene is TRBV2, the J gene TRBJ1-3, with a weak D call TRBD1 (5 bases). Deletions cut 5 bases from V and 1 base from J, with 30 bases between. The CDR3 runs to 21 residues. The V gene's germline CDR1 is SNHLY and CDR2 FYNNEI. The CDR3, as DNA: TGTGCCAGCAGTCACGAGGTCCCGGGACTCAGAATCGTAAATTCTGGAAACACCATATATTTT. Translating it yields CASSHEVPGLRIVNSGNTIYF.

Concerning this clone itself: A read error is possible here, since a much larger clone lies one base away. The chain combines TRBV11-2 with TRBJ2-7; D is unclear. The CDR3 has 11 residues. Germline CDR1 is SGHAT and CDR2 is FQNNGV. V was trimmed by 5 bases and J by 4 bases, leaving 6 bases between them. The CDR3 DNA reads TGTGCCAGCAGCCACGAATACGAGCAGTACTTC. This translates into CASSHEYEQYF. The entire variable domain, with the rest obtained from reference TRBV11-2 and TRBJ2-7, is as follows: EAGVAQSPRYKIIEKRQSVAFWCNPISGHATLYWYQQILGQGPKLLIQFQNNGVVDDSQLPKDRFSAERLKGVDSTLKIQPAKLEDSAVYLCASSHEYEQYFGPGTRLTVT.

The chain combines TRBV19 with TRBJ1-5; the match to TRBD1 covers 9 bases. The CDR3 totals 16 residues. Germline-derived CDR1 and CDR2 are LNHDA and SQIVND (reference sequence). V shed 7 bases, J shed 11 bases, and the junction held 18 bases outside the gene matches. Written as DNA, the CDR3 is TGTGCCAGTAACACTAATTCCGGGACAGGGAGTCGGGCCCAGCATTTT. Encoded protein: CASNTNSGTGSRAQHF.

The CDR3 is CASSAGPGGLNTEAFF. In DNA, the CDR3 is TGTGCCAGCAGCGCCGGACCAGGGGGATTGAACACTGAAGCTTTCTTT. This chain joins TRBV7-9 and TRBJ1-1; 7 nucleotides agree with TRBD1. Trimming cost V 5 bases and J 0 bases; bases outside gene matches: 9. The V gene's germline CDR1 is SEHNR and CDR2 FQNEAQ (reference sequence). The CDR3 extends over 16 amino acids. Filled out from reference TRBV7-9 and TRBJ1-1, the complete variable domain reads DTGVSQNPRHKITKRGQNVTFRCDPISEHNRLYWYRQTLGQGPEFLTYFQNEAQLEKSRLLSDRFSAERPKGSFSTLEIQRTEQGDSAMYLCASSAGPGGLNTEAFFGQGTRLTVV.

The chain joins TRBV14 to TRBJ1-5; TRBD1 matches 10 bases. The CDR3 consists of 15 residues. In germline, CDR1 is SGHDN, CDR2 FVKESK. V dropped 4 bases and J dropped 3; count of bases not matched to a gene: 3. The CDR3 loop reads CASSPGQGNNQPQHF. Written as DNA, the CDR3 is TGTGCCAGCAGCCCGGGACAGGGGAACAATCAGCCCCAGCATTTT. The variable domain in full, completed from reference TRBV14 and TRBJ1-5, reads EAGVTQFPSHSVIEKGQTVTLRCDPISGHDNLYWYRRVMGKEIKFLLHFVKESKQDESGMPNNRFLAERTGGTYSTLKVQPAELEDSGVYFCASSPGQGNNQPQHFGDGTRLSIL.

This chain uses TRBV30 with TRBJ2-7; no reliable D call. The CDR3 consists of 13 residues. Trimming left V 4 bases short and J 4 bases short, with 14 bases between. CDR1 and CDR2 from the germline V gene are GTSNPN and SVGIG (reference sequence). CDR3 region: CAWTAVKWYEQYF. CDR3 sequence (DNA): TGTGCCTGGACCGCGGTCAAGTGGTACGAGCAGTACTTC. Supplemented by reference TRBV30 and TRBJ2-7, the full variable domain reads SQTIHQWPATLVQPVGSPLSLECTVEGTSNPNLYWYRQAAGRGLQLLFYSVGIGQISSEVPQNLSASRPQDRQFILSSKKLLLSDSGFYLCAWTAVKWYEQYFGPGTRLTVT.

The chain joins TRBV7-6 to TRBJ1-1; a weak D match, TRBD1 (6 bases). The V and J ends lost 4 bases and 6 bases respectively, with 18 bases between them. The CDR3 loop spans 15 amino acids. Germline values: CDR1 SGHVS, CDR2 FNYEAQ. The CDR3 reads CASSSYSYRDSEAFF. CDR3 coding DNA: TGTGCCAGCAGCTCATATTCTTACAGGGACTCTGAAGCTTTCTTT.

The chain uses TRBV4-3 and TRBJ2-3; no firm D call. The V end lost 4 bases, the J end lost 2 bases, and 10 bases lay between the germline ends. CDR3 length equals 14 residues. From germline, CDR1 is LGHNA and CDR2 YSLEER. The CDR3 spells CASSLRNPTDTQYF. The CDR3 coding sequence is TGCGCCAGCAGCCTCCGTAACCCCACAGATACGCAGTATTTT.

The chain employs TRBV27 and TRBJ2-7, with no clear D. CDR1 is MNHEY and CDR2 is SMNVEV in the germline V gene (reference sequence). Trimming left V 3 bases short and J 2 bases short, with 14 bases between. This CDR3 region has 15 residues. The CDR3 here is CASSLARVHPYEQYF. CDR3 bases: TGTGCCAGCAGTTTGGCCCGGGTGCACCCCTACGAGCAGTACTTC.

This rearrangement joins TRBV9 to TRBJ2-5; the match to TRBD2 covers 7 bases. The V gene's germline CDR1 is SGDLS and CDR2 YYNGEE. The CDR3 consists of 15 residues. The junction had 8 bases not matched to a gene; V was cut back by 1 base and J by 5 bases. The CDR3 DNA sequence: TGTGCCAGCAGCGTACTGAGCGGGGAAAGGGAGACCCAGTACTTC. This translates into CASSVLSGERETQYF.

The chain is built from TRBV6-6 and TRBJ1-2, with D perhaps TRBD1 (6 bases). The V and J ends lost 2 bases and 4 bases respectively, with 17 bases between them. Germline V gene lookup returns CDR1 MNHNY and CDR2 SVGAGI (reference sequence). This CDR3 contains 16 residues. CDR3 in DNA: TGTGCCAGCAGTTACGTGGTCCAGGGGACTACCTATGGCTACACCTTC. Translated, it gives CASSYVVQGTTYGYTF.

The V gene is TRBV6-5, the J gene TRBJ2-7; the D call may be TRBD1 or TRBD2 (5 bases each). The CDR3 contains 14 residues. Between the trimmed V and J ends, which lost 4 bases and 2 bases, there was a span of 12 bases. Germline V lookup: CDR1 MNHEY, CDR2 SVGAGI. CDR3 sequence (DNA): TGTGCCAGCAGTTCCGGGGACCCCCCCTACGAGCAGTACTTC. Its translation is CASSSGDPPYEQYF.

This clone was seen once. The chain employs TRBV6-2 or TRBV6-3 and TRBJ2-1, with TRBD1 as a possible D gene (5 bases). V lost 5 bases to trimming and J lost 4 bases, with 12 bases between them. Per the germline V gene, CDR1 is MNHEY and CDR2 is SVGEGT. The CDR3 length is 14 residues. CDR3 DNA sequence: TGTGCCAGCAGTGTAGACAGCCAGTACAATGAGCAGTTCTTC. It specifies CASSVDSQYNEQFF.